One and the same sample provided the 4 T cell receptor beta chains below, sequenced in a study of T-cell memory formation after mild COVID-19. TCRdb re-called the 5' RACE reads with MiXCR, one entry per CDR3 protein. The sample holds 250,000 to 350,000 distinct CDR3 sequences; around 15% are singletons and the top ten take around 23%. Sequencing input: PBMCs or a T cell subset sorted from them (not recorded which). Receptors were obtained from a man between 18 and 35 years old who had mild COVID-19 (a few samples of this study predate the infection). Cell type and time point are not known.

This chain connects TRBV11-2 to TRBJ2-7, with D perhaps TRBD2 (6 bases). Germline V gives CDR1 SGHAT, CDR2 FQNNGV. The CDR3 runs 9 residues. The CDR3: CQEGHEQYV. The CDR3 DNA reads as TGCCAGGAGGGCCACGAGCAGTACGTC.

This clonotype was seen repeatedly, ten times or more. The gene calls are TRBV7-2 and TRBJ2-3; 11 bases are a match to TRBD2. Unmatched junction bases numbered 6, after V lost 3 bases and J lost 1 base. This CDR3 has 17 residues. The germline V gene has CDR1 SGHTA and CDR2 FQGNSA. CDR3 region: CASSFLAGGPGTDTQYF. CDR3 nucleotides: TGTGCCAGCAGCTTTTTAGCGGGGGGGCCGGGCACAGATACGCAGTATTTT.

This clonotype was observed a few times. The chain joins TRBV6-5 to TRBJ1-1, with 12 bases that match TRBD1. V lost 4 bases, J lost 6 bases, and 9 bases stayed unmatched. The CDR3 spans 16 residues. The germline CDR1 and CDR2 sequences are MNHEY and SVGAGI. CDR3: CASSWGTGTGGPEAFF. The CDR3 nucleotides are TGTGCCAGCAGTTGGGGTACGGGGACAGGGGGCCCTGAAGCTTTCTTT.

The chain has TRBV4-1 and TRBJ2-7; D is unclear. The germline V and J ends were trimmed by 4 bases and 6 bases, with 19 bases remaining between them. Germline V gives CDR1 MGHRA, CDR2 YSYEKL. This CDR3 has 15 residues. CDR3 protein: CASSPGSSLGSEQYF. CDR3 nucleotide sequence: TGCGCCAGCAGCCCCGGATCGTCCCTTGGGTCCGAGCAGTACTTC.